A selection of T cell receptor beta chains follows, all from one sample in a study of T-cell reconstitution after alpha-beta-depleted transplantation in children. TCRdb reanalysed the PCR reads using MiXCR and keeps one entry per CDR3 protein. The repertoire holds approximately 520,000 distinct CDR3 sequences, with 9.5% to 12% as singletons. This material consisted of PBMCs, mostly from graft donor cells, taken 180 days after TCRalphabeta/CD19-depleted stem cell transplant. Every receptor here comes from a female patient younger than 10 who had a stem cell transplant for aplastic anemia, so the T cells may come from the graft donor. Each CDR3 is given with its conserved first and last residue. D genes are given only for firm matches. Clone size appears in some rows only: once, few, many, or a class for an expanded clone.

TRBD2 | few | TRBJ2-1 | 14 | TRBV12-3/TRBV12-4 | TGTGCCAGCAGTATTCTTGGGGGGGATCATGAGCAGTTCTTC | CASSILGGDHEQFF
- | - | TRBJ2-1 | 15 | TRBV7-2 | TGTGCCAGCAGCTTGACCGGGAGCGGTGGGAATGAGCAGTTCTTC | CASSLTGSGGNEQFF
TRBD2 | - | TRBJ2-3 | 15 | TRBV28 | TGTGCCAGCAGTTCCGGGACTAGCTTCACAGATACGCAGTATTTT | CASSSGTSFTDTQYF
TRBD1 | - | TRBJ1-5 | 16 | TRBV27 | TGTGCCAGCAGTCCCTTACCAGGGGGTAGCAATCAGCCCCAGCATTTT | CASSPLPGGSNQPQHF
- | many | TRBJ1-1 | 11 | TRBV28 | TGTGCCAGCAGAGCGAACACTGAAGCTTTCTTT | CASRANTEAFF
- | once | TRBJ1-4 | 15 | TRBV27 | TGTGCCAGCAGGGGTAGCGGAGGGGGGTATGAAAAACTGTTTTTT | CASRGSGGGYEKLFF
- | few | TRBJ2-5 | 20 | TRBV21-1 | TGTGCCAGCAGCAAAGGGCCTGGTAGCGTGGAGGGAGGGCCGGAAGAGACCCAGTACTTC | CASSKGPGSVEGGPEETQYF
TRBD2 | - | TRBJ2-1 | 19 | TRBV10-3 | TGTGCCATCAGTGATACTGGCGGGAGGTTCAACAGCTCCTACAATGAGCAGTTCTTC | CAISDTGGRFNSSYNEQFF
- | - | TRBJ2-2 | 15 | TRBV6-1 | TGTGCCAGCGGGTCCCCTTTTTGGGGTACCGGGGAGCTGTTTTTT | CASGSPFWGTGELFF
- | - | TRBJ1-1 | 15 | TRBV5-5 | TGTGCCAGCAGATCCCTAGGACACCCGGGCACTGAAGCTTTCTTT | CASRSLGHPGTEAFF
- | - | TRBJ1-5 | 16 | TRBV5-1 | TGCGCCAGCAGCCCAGGACCCGGGGTGGGCAATCAGCCCCAGCATTTT | CASSPGPGVGNQPQHF
TRBD2 | - | TRBJ2-4 | 16 | TRBV15 | TGTGCCACCAGCAGGGGTCTAGCGGGAGCCAAAAACATTCAGTACTTC | CATSRGLAGAKNIQYF
- | few | TRBJ2-3 | 14 | TRBV3-1 | TGTGCCAGCAGCCAAGTTCGACAGCTAGATACGCAGTATTTT | CASSQVRQLDTQYF
TRBD1 | few | TRBJ2-7 | 14 | TRBV28 | TGTGCCAGCAGGGGACAGGTGCAGGACTACGAGCAGTACTTC | CASRGQVQDYEQYF
- | many | TRBJ1-5 | 13 | TRBV15 | TGTGCCACCAGCAGAGATCATAATCAGCCCCAGCATTTT | CATSRDHNQPQHF
TRBD2 | few | TRBJ2-1 | 15 | TRBV9 | TGTGCCAGCAGCGCCGGACTAGCGTCGTACAATGAGCAGTTCTTC | CASSAGLASYNEQFF
- | few | TRBJ2-1 | 15 | TRBV6-1 | TGTGCCAGCAGTGACGGGGAGAGGTCCTACAATGAGCAGTTCTTC | CASSDGERSYNEQFF
- | - | TRBJ2-7 | 17 | TRBV7-8 | TGTGCCAGCAGCGCCTTCCCTAGAGGGACGTACTCCTACGAGCAGTACTTC | CASSAFPRGTYSYEQYF
TRBD2 | - | TRBJ2-2 | 17 | TRBV14 | TGTGCCAGCAGCCGGGGACTAGCGGGAGTAGACACCGGGGAGCTGTTTTTT | CASSRGLAGVDTGELFF
- | few | TRBJ2-6 | 15 | TRBV12-3/TRBV12-4 | TGTGCCAGCAGTGTGGGGCCCCTCGGGGCCAACGTCCTGACTTTC | CASSVGPLGANVLTF
- | few | TRBJ2-6 | 15 | TRBV12-3/TRBV12-4 | TGTGCCAGCAGTTCGACGGAGTCTGGGGCCAACGTCCTGACTTTC | CASSSTESGANVLTF
- | - | TRBJ2-1 | 12 | TRBV27 | TGTGCCAGCAGTTTTATTGGTGCCGAGCAGTTCTTC | CASSFIGAEQFF
TRBD1 | few | TRBJ1-5 | 15 | TRBV12-3/TRBV12-4 | TGTGCCAGCAATACAGGGGGCGAAGGCAATCAGCCCCAGCATTTT | CASNTGGEGNQPQHF
- | few | TRBJ1-1 | 16 | TRBV7-8 | TGTGCCAGCAGCTCACTAGGAGGACGGGGAAACACTGAAGCTTTCTTT | CASSSLGGRGNTEAFF
- | few | TRBJ2-2 | 19 | TRBV11-3 | TGTGCCAGCAGCTTACGAACAGGACAAGGAGTTTCTTGGACCGGGGAGCTGTTTTTT | CASSLRTGQGVSWTGELFF
- | - | TRBJ1-3 | 15 | TRBV18 | TGTGCCAGCTCACCCGCCGGGTCGTCTAGAAACACCATATATTTT | CASSPAGSSRNTIYF
- | - | TRBJ2-1 | 12 | TRBV18 | TGTGCCAGCTCACCGGGACTTCTGGGGCTGCTCTTC | CASSPGLLGLLF
- | few | TRBJ2-3 | 15 | TRBV9 | TGTGCCAGCAGCTCCGGGGGTGGGAGTTTGGATACGCAGTATTTT | CASSSGGGSLDTQYF
- | many | TRBJ2-3 | 15 | TRBV4-3 | TGCGCCAGCAGCCAAGATCCGGCCAGCACAGATACGCAGTATTTT | CASSQDPASTDTQYF
- | - | TRBJ1-1 | 13 | TRBV29-1 | TGCAGCGTTTCTCAGGACCGAATTACTGAAGCTTTCTTT | CSVSQDRITEAFF
- | few | TRBJ2-4 | 16 | TRBV19 | TGTGCCAGTAGTTCAAGCCTCACAGGGGCCAAAAACATTCAGTACTTC | CASSSSLTGAKNIQYF
- | few | TRBJ1-5 | 15 | TRBV19 | TGTGCCAGTAGTATAGATGTCGGGGGCGCCCGACCCCAGCATTTT | CASSIDVGGARPQHF
- | few | TRBJ1-1 | 15 | TRBV6-2/TRBV6-3 | TGTGCCAGCAGTTACTTGAGGGCGGGGAACACTGAAGCTTTCTTT | CASSYLRAGNTEAFF